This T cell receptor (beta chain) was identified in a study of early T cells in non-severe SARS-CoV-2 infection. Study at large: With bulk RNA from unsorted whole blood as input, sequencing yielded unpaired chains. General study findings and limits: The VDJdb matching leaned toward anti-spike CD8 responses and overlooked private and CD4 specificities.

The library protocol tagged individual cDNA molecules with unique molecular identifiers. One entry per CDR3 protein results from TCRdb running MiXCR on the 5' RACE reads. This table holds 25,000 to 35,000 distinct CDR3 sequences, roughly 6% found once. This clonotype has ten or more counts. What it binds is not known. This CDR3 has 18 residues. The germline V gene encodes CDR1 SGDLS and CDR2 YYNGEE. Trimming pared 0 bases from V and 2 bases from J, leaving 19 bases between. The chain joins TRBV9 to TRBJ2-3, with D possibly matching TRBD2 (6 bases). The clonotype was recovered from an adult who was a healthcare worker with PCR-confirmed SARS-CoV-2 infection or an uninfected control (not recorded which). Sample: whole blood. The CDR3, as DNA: TGTGCCAGCAGCGTAGGATCGTCTCGGCGGGATTACACAGATACGCAGTATTTT. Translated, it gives CASSVGSSRRDYTDTQYF.